This T cell receptor beta chain was captured in a study of blood T cell repertoires in COVID-19 (dated by TCRdb to 2020 to 2022). Context from the whole study: Samples covering the acute and convalescent phases of COVID-19 were provided by collaborators in the United States, Italy and Spain. The material from the prospective study consisted of cDNA or gDNA derived from T cells, B-cell-depleted T cells, or PBMCs. The dataset comprised deeply sampled blood TCRbeta repertoires from subjects exposed to, actively infected with, or recovered from COVID-19. The repertoires were released in a freely available public database intended as a resource for research on the immune response to SARS-CoV-2. The samples were drawn from the first 160 participants of the ongoing ImmuneRACE study and from about 1,200 subjects provided by 6 global collaborators. The sample metadata nearly always contained a de-identified subject ID, COVID-19 status, age in years and sex. HLA class I and class II types, where available, came from metadata supplied by the sample provider rather than from assay-based typing. Broad study findings and their caveats: The amount of clinical and demographic metadata varied by source and participant and was provided uncurated.

TCRbeta CDR3 regions were amplified from genomic DNA using the immunoSEQ Assay, a bias-controlled multiplex PCR. Concerning the study's data processing: Nucleated cell counts per sample were estimated from amplification of reference gene primers within the assay. To quantify the absolute abundance of each unique TCRbeta CDR3 rearrangement, sequence reads were collapsed and filtered. For each sample, productive Simpson clonality was calculated by taking the square root of Simpson's diversity index across productive rearrangements. This immuneACCESS table, as held by TCRdb, lists in-frame sequences with V and J called but not all clones. Of the missing ones, under half trace to an unresolved V gene in checked studies; the others have no known cause. For V, J and clone size, that table is used; D and trimming come from the DNA. The sample table records 300,000 to 350,000 clones; almost 90% of these occur just once. The top ten hold just over 1% of the sample.

Concerning this clone: Its binding antigen is unknown. One base away there is no much larger clone; base qualities are not given.

CDR1 MDHEN and CDR2 SYDVKM are derived from the germline V gene. From cysteine to phenylalanine, the CDR3 is 13 amino acids long. Only the CDR3 part of the read is kept: 39 bases, read in frame from the first base. The germline V end is reduced by 8 bases and the J end by 3 bases; junction bases left unmatched: 7. Enrolling through a virtual design, the prospective study's participants ranged in age from roughly 18 to 95 years and lived across about two dozen United States geographic areas. Cohort assignment in the prospective study relied on participant-reported clinical history from a screening survey and a study questionnaire. A participant counted as exposed if, within 2 weeks of entering the study, that participant had been in contact with someone who had a PCR-confirmed or clinician-diagnosed COVID-19 case. Each participant in the prospective study had whole blood, serum and a nasopharyngeal or oropharyngeal swab collected by mobile phlebotomists. Participants in the prospective study had the option to provide additional blood draws and questionnaires over an approximately 2-month period. Before DNA extraction, blood samples from the prospective study were shipped at room temperature or frozen.

The receptor was isolated from a woman aged 25 to 39 who had been exposed to COVID-19. What was sequenced was PBMCs or T cells enriched from blood (not recorded which). The V and J genes are TRBV28 and TRBJ2-7; 7 central bases correspond to TRBD2. The CDR3 amino acid sequence is: CASGRGGDYEQYF. The sequenced DNA: TGTGCCAGCGGGAGGGGCGGTGACTACGAGCAGTACTTC.